The 27 T cell receptor beta chains in this list originate from one sample, sequenced in a study of blood T cell repertoires in COVID-19. The assay was immunoSEQ multiplex PCR, and TCRdb's table has in-frame clones only and misses some. The table has more than 200,000 clones, around 87% seen once; the top ten hold about 1.5%. The sample was PBMCs or T cells enriched from blood (not recorded which). The receptor source for this set is a woman aged 45-65 years who had recovered from COVID-19.

This clone was detected only a few times. This chain connects TRBV6-4 to TRBJ2-1; 8 bases are shared with TRBD2. The germline CDR1 and CDR2 sequences are MRHNA and SNTAGT. The V and J ends lost 4 bases and 2 bases, in that order; junction bases with no gene match: 4. The CDR3 loop spans 15 amino acids. The CDR3 nucleotides are TGTGCCAGCAGTGTTACTAGCGGCCCCTACAATGAGCAGTTCTTC. The encoded protein is CASSVTSGPYNEQFF.

This clone was detected only once. CDR3 sequence: CASSIVHGGEQFF. DNA for the CDR3: TGTGCCAGTAGTATAGTTCACGGCGGGGAGCAGTTCTTC. This chain uses TRBV19 with TRBJ2-1; TRBD2 might be the D (5 bases). The germline V gene has CDR1 LNHDA and CDR2 SQIVND (reference sequence). With 1 base removed from V and 10 bases from J, the gap between germline ends came to 11 bases. The CDR3 is made up of 13 amino acids.

This clone occurred a few times. The genes are TRBV28 and TRBJ1-5; D gene uncertain. CDR3 length equals 13 residues. Germline CDR1 is MDHEN and CDR2 is SYDVKM. Between the trimmed V and J ends, which lost 8 bases and 4 bases, there was a span of 12 bases. The CDR3 spells CASDPSGNQPQHF. Written as DNA, the CDR3 is TGTGCCAGCGACCCTTCAGGTAATCAGCCCCAGCATTTT.

This rearrangement joins TRBV19 to TRBJ2-6; 8 bases agree with TRBD1. V shed 3 bases and J 0 bases; nucleotides not matched to a gene: 16. The CDR3 consists of 21 residues. Germline values: CDR1 LNHDA, CDR2 SQIVND (reference sequence). The CDR3 region is CASSIRSLDRGLFSGANVLTF. In DNA, the CDR3 is TGTGCCAGTAGTATCAGGAGCCTAGACAGGGGCCTGTTCTCTGGGGCCAACGTCCTGACTTTC.

The rearrangement links TRBV2 to TRBJ2-7; 7 bases match TRBD1. The CDR3 consists of 13 residues. CDR1 and CDR2 (germline): SNHLY, FYNNEI. The ends lost 7 bases at V and 2 bases at J; junction bases unmatched: 5. The CDR3 DNA reads as TGTGCCAGCACCCGGGACAGAACCTACGAGCAGTACTTC. It specifies CASTRDRTYEQYF.

This clone has a handful of counts. The chain couples TRBV5-6 to TRBJ2-7; D possibly corresponds to TRBD2 (6 bases). V shed 4 bases and J shed 2 bases, with 13 bases lying between them. The CDR3 has 14 amino acids. Looked up from germline, CDR1 is SGHDT and CDR2 is YYEEEE. The CDR3 nucleotides are TGTGCCAGCAGCAAGGGACTGCGTACCTACGAGCAGTACTTC. This encodes CASSKGLRTYEQYF.

The chain carries TRBV3-1 (or the pseudogene TRBV3-2) and TRBJ2-1, with 8 bases that match TRBD2. CDR1 and CDR2 (germline): LGHDT, YNNKEL (reference sequence). Trimming at V came to 6 bases and at J to 5 bases, leaving 27 bases not matched to a gene. CDR3 length equals 21 residues. CDR3 bases: TGTGCCAGCAGACCCTTGACCGGGACTAGTAGAGCCCGATGGTGGAACAATGAGCAGTTCTTC. This gives the protein CASRPLTGTSRARWWNNEQFF.

This rearrangement joins TRBV11-1 to TRBJ1-1; D is undetermined. The germline gives CDR1 SGHAT, CDR2 FQDESV (reference sequence). V shed 6 bases and J shed 7 bases, with 12 bases lying between them. The CDR3 consists of 12 residues. The CDR3 loop is CASSSDRGEAFF. CDR3 in DNA: TGTGCCAGCAGTAGCGACCGAGGTGAAGCTTTCTTT.

This chain joins TRBV6-2 or TRBV6-3 and TRBJ2-2; 12 bases align to TRBD2. The CDR3 is 20 amino acids. Germline CDR1 reads MNHEY; CDR2 reads SVGEGT. With V trimmed by 6 bases and J by 0 bases, 14 bases remained unmatched. The CDR3 region has the DNA TGTGCCAGCAGCGCAGCGACTAGCGGGAGTCGGTTCGCGAACACCGGGGAGCTGTTTTTT. Translation: CASSAATSGSRFANTGELFF.

The J gene is TRBJ2-1, the V gene TRBV6-5, with D possibly matching TRBD2 (5 bases). This CDR3 region has 14 residues. Germline V CDR1 and CDR2: MNHEY, SVGAGI. Trimming removed 0 bases from V and 8 bases from J, with 11 bases in between. As DNA, the CDR3 is TGTGCCAGCAGTTACTCCCTAGCAGTGGATGAGCAGTTCTTC. Amino acids: CASSYSLAVDEQFF.

The genes are TRBV9 and TRBJ2-1; 11 nucleotides match TRBD2. CDR1 SGDLS and CDR2 YYNGEE come from the germline V gene. V was pared by 0 bases and J by 5 bases, with 4 bases of the junction left unmatched. The CDR3 is 16 amino acids. CDR3 loop: CASSVALTSGDNEQFF. CDR3 bases: TGTGCCAGCAGCGTAGCGTTGACTAGCGGGGACAATGAGCAGTTCTTC.

The chain is built from TRBV25-1 and TRBJ2-3; 10 nucleotides line up with TRBD1. V lost 1 base and J lost 2; bases outside the gene matches: 3. CDR3 length equals 16 residues. Germline V gene data show CDR1 as MGHDK and CDR2 as SYGVNS. The CDR3 DNA follows: TGTGCCAGCAGTGAATGGGACAGGGGAACCACAGATACGCAGTATTTT. Encoded protein: CASSEWDRGTTDTQYF.

This clone has only a few counts. Other nucleotide sequences in the sample specify the same CDR3. The rearrangement joins TRBV29-1 to TRBJ2-1; a possible D gene is TRBD2 (6 bases). CDR1 is SQVTM and CDR2 is ANQGSEA in the germline V gene. The CDR3 is made up of 14 amino acids. V lost 3 bases, J lost 0 bases, and 9 bases lay in between. The DNA of the CDR3 is TGCAGCGTTGATCAGGGAGGCTCCTACAATGAGCAGTTCTTC. Residues: CSVDQGGSYNEQFF.

The chain has TRBV4-1 and TRBJ2-1; 14 bases are shared with TRBD2. V lost 4 bases to trimming and J lost 4 bases; unmatched junction nucleotides: 9. The germline V gene has CDR1 MGHRA and CDR2 YSYEKL. The CDR3 runs 18 residues. CDR3 loop: CASSLLGTSGSPYNEQFF. The CDR3 bases are TGCGCCAGCAGCCTTTTAGGGACTAGCGGGAGTCCGTACAATGAGCAGTTCTTC.

This chain connects TRBV15 to TRBJ2-7, with 8 bases that match TRBD2. Germline assignment: CDR1 LNHNV and CDR2 YYDKDF (reference sequence). CDR3 size: 17 residues. Unmatched junction bases numbered 14, after V lost 4 bases and J lost 3 bases. This CDR3 is CATSTQEGLAGFYEQYF. The CDR3, as DNA: TGTGCCACCAGCACGCAGGAGGGGCTAGCGGGCTTCTACGAGCAGTACTTC.

This clone was seen a handful of times. This chain connects TRBV27 to TRBJ1-1, with D tentatively TRBD1 (5 bases). CDR1 and CDR2 (germline): MNHEY, SMNVEV (reference sequence). Trimming took 2 bases from V and 1 from J, leaving 8 bases between them. This CDR3 has 14 residues. The CDR3 here is CASSLLGGNTEAFF. The CDR3 DNA sequence: TGTGCCAGCAGTTTACTCGGGGGGAACACTGAAGCTTTCTTT.

This clone appeared many times. This chain uses TRBV28 with TRBJ1-5; 10 positions match TRBD1. The germline CDR1 and CDR2 sequences are MDHEN and SYDVKM. The CDR3 totals 17 residues. V gave up 6 bases and J gave up 7 bases; unmatched junction bases: 15. DNA of the CDR3: TGTGCCAGCAGCTCAACCGGGACAGGGGACCTAGTCCAGCCCCAGCATTTT. Translating gives CASSSTGTGDLVQPQHF. The variable domain in full, completed from reference TRBV28 and TRBJ1-5, reads DVKVTQSSRYLVKRTGEKVFLECVQDMDHENMFWYRQDPGLGLRLIYFSYDVKMKEKGDIPEGYSVSREKKERFSLILESASTNQTSMYLCASSSTGTGDLVQPQHFGDGTRLSIL.

The rearrangement links TRBV18 to TRBJ1-6, with D possibly being TRBD1 (5 bases). Trimming shortened V by 2 bases and J by 5 bases, and 13 bases separated the two germline ends. The CDR3 has 16 residues. From germline, CDR1 is KGHSH and CDR2 LQKENI. CDR3 sequence: CASSPIPRTNNSPLHF. The CDR3 nucleotides read TGTGCCAGCTCACCAATCCCCAGGACAAATAATTCACCCCTCCACTTT.

In this sample, this clone turned up once. J is TRBJ2-1 and V is TRBV21-1; TRBD2, the D gene given by the table, was not confirmed from the DNA. TRBV21-1 is given as a pseudogene. The CDR3 consists of 18 residues. CDR3 protein: CASSRRPGLAESYNEQFF. CDR3 nucleotides: TGTGCCAGCAGCCGTCGTCCGGGACTAGCGGAGTCCTACAATGAGCAGTTCTTC.

The chain joins TRBV5-1 to TRBJ1-1; D gene uncertain. Looked up from germline, CDR1 is SGHRS and CDR2 is YFSETQ. This CDR3 region has 14 residues. V was trimmed by 1 base and J by 1 base, leaving 8 bases between them. CDR3 nucleotide sequence: TGCGCCAGCAGCTTGATTGCGGGGAACACTGAAGCTTTCTTT. This sequence encodes CASSLIAGNTEAFF.

This clone was detected only a few times. This rearrangement joins TRBV10-3 to TRBJ1-2; 9 bases match TRBD1. CDR1 and CDR2 (germline): ENHRY, SYGVKD. There are 13 residues in the CDR3. The ends lost 4 bases at V and 7 bases at J; junction bases unmatched: 4. The CDR3 DNA follows: TGTGCCATCAGTGTTGGGGACAGGGTTGGCTACACCTTC. It codes for CAISVGDRVGYTF.

In DNA form, the CDR3 reads TGTGCCAGCAGTAGGTCAGGGGGTAACAATGAGCAGTTCTTC. Translated, it gives CASSRSGGNNEQFF. The chain couples TRBV6-2 or TRBV6-3 to TRBJ2-1, with 7 bases that match TRBD1. Per the germline V gene, CDR1 is MNHEY and CDR2 is SVGEGT. V lost 5 bases, J lost 5 bases, and 6 bases stayed unmatched. The CDR3 consists of 14 residues.

V is TRBV11-2 and J is TRBJ1-4; no firm D call. CDR1 SGHAT and CDR2 FQNNGV come from the germline V gene. This CDR3 has 14 amino acids. V lost 0 bases to trimming and J lost 8 bases, with 10 bases between them. The CDR3: CASSLESTGEKLFF. The DNA for the CDR3 is TGTGCCAGCAGCTTAGAGTCGACCGGGGAAAAACTGTTTTTT.

The CDR3 spells CASSKLAHSRENTYEQYF. CDR3 DNA sequence: TGTGCCAGCAGCAAACTAGCACATTCACGGGAGAACACCTACGAGCAGTACTTC. V is TRBV9 and J is TRBJ2-7; D may be TRBD2 (6 bases). The germline V and J ends were trimmed by 4 bases and 2 bases, with 25 bases remaining between them. Looked up from germline, CDR1 is SGDLS and CDR2 is YYNGEE. The CDR3 is made up of 18 amino acids.

V is TRBV19 and J is TRBJ1-3; unclear D gene. V was shortened by 6 bases and J by 0 bases, with 12 bases between the two germline ends. The CDR3 covers 15 residues. The germline gives CDR1 LNHDA, CDR2 SQIVND (reference sequence). The CDR3 protein is CASSRTFNSGNTIYF. In DNA, the CDR3 is TGTGCCAGTAGCAGAACCTTTAACTCTGGAAACACCATATATTTT.

The CDR3 is CASSYANSGSPYEQYF. The CDR3 nucleotides read TGTGCCAGCAGTTACGCGAATAGCGGGAGCCCCTACGAGCAGTACTTC. The chain couples TRBV6-5 to TRBJ2-7, with TRBD2 identical over 9 bases. The germline V gene has CDR1 MNHEY and CDR2 SVGAGI. This CDR3 has 16 residues. J was trimmed by 2 bases and V by 2 bases; bases with no gene match: 7.

The V call is TRBV2, the J call TRBJ1-6, with TRBD1 matching 9 bases. V shed 6 bases, J shed 5 bases, and the junction held 8 bases outside the gene matches. This CDR3 has 16 residues. In germline, CDR1 is SNHLY, CDR2 FYNNEI. CDR3 loop: CASSVQGASNNSPLHF. CDR3 DNA: TGTGCCAGCAGCGTACAGGGGGCCTCGAATAATTCACCCCTCCACTTT.